The 7 T cell receptor beta chains in this list originate from one sample, sequenced in a study of T-cell reconstitution after alpha-beta-depleted transplantation in children. As it was prepared, the TCRbeta library received unique molecular identifiers. In TCRdb, the PCR reads were re-called with MiXCR into one record per CDR3 protein. Of some 590,000 distinct CDR3 sequences listed, about 10% are singletons. The sequenced sample was PBMCs from the stem cell graft donor, obtained from the stem cell graft. Every receptor here comes from a human donor who donated a stem cell graft to a child with acute myeloid leukemia.

The chain is built from TRBV7-2 and TRBJ1-2; the D gene is possibly TRBD1 (5 bases). This CDR3 is 14 amino acids long. V lost 4 bases, J lost 0 bases, and 9 bases lay in between. In germline, CDR1 is SGHTA, CDR2 FQGNSA. The CDR3 region is CASSSGGANYGYTF. As DNA, the CDR3 is TGTGCCAGCAGCTCCGGGGGGGCTAACTATGGCTACACCTTC.

This clonotype was detected many times. In DNA form, the CDR3 reads TGTGCCTGGACCCTGGGACTAGCTTCGTACAATGAGCAGTTCTTC. It specifies CAWTLGLASYNEQFF. The rearrangement joins TRBV30 to TRBJ2-1; 9 nucleotides match TRBD2. The germline V gene has CDR1 GTSNPN and CDR2 SVGIG (reference sequence). Trimming removed 4 bases from V and 4 bases from J; junction bases left unmatched: 8. This CDR3 has 15 amino acids. The full variable domain, its missing parts supplied by reference TRBV30 and TRBJ2-1, is SQTIHQWPATLVQPVGSPLSLECTVEGTSNPNLYWYRQAAGRGLQLLFYSVGIGQISSEVPQNLSASRPQDRQFILSSKKLLLSDSGFYLCAWTLGLASYNEQFFGPGTRLTVL.

This clonotype was observed many times. The chain recombines TRBV5-1 with TRBJ2-7; TRBD2 matches 8 bases. Per germline, CDR1 SGHRS and CDR2 YFSETQ. V lost 0 bases to trimming and J lost 0 bases; unmatched junction nucleotides: 8. CDR3 size: 17 residues. For the CDR3, the DNA is TGCGCCAGCAGCTTGGAAGGGGCAGCGGGGGCCTCCTACGAGCAGTACTTC. As protein: CASSLEGAAGASYEQYF.

This chain connects TRBV11-2 to TRBJ2-3, with 14 bases matching TRBD2. V trimming: 3 bases; J trimming: 3 bases; junction bases outside the gene matches: 14. This CDR3 has 20 amino acids. The V gene's germline CDR1 is SGHAT and CDR2 FQNNGV. The CDR3 nucleotides are TGTGCCAGCAGCTTCCTCAACCCCGGACTAGCGGGAGGACGGACAGATACGCAGTATTTT. This encodes CASSFLNPGLAGGRTDTQYF.

This clonotype was counted ten times or more. The chain is built from TRBV5-1 and TRBJ2-5; the D gene is possibly TRBD1 (7 bases). The V end was cut by 1 base, the J end by 7 bases, with 20 bases between. CDR1 and CDR2 (germline): SGHRS, YFSETQ. This CDR3 has 16 amino acids. The CDR3 is CASSLIAGGQGGTQYF. The CDR3 coding sequence is TGCGCCAGCAGCTTGATTGCTGGTGGGCAGGGGGGGACCCAGTACTTC.

The chain employs TRBV4-1 and TRBJ1-1; 9 bases agree with TRBD1. Germline lookup yields CDR1 MGHRA and CDR2 YSYEKL. After removal of 4 bases from V and 0 bases from J, the junction contained 6 bases not matched to a gene. The CDR3 is 16 amino acids. CDR3 residues: CASSRDRERVNTEAFF. In DNA, the CDR3 is TGCGCCAGCAGCCGGGACAGGGAAAGGGTGAACACTGAAGCTTTCTTT.

This clonotype came up many times. V and J are TRBV29-1 and TRBJ2-1, with D perhaps assigned TRBD1 or TRBD2 (5 bases each). The germline V and J ends were trimmed by 7 bases and 4 bases, with 14 bases remaining between them. The CDR3 runs 13 residues. CDR1 SQVTM and CDR2 ANQGSEA come from the germline V gene. The CDR3 loop is CSAFRDGYNEQFF. The CDR3 DNA reads TGCAGCGCGTTCCGGGACGGATACAATGAGCAGTTCTTC.